The clone carrying this T cell receptor (beta chain) was detected only once. What it binds is unknown. Sequencing was limited to surgery cases with top T cell transcript signatures in brain tissue. Before surgery, patients took at least one anti-epileptic drug. Trimming pared 3 bases from V and 0 bases from J, leaving 8 bases between. Looked up from germline, CDR1 is MGHRA and CDR2 is YSYEKL. This CDR3 comprises 15 residues. Libraries were prepared by immunoSEQ multiplex PCR; TCRdb keeps only in-frame clonotypes and omits some of them. The sample holds more than 40,000 clones, 80% to 95% seen once. The data are from a study of brain T cells in children with intractable seizures. Study-wide points: Patients' HCMV serostatus was unknown; virus specificity rests on CDR3 similarity alone.

The V and J genes are TRBV4-1 and TRBJ1-4; possibly TRBD1 for D (5 bases). The sequenced sample was peripheral blood, obtained at surgery. This clonotype originated in a girl aged 2 to 9 with tuberous sclerosis and intractable seizures. The CDR3 region is CASSQGVATNEKLFF. The CDR3, as DNA: TGCGCCAGCAGCCAGGGGGTTGCAACTAATGAAAAACTGTTTTTT.